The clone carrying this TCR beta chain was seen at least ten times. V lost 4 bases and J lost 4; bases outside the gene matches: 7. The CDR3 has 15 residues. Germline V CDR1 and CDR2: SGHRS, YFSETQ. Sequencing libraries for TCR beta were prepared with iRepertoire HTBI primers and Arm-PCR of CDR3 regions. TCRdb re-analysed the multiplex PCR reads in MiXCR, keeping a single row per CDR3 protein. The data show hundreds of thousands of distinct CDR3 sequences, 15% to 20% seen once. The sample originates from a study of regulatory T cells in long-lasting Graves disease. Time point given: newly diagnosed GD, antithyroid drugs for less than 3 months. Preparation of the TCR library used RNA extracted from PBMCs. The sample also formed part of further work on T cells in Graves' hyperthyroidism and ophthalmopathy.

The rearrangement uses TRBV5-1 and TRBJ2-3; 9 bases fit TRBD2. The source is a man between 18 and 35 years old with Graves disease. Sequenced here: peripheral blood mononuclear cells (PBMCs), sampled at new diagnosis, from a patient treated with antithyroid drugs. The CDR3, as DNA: TGCGCCAGCAGCCCGGAGCGGGAGGTCGCAGATACGCAGTATTTT. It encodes CASSPEREVADTQYF.